Presented here are 3 T cell receptor beta chains from one specimen sequenced in a study of blood T cell repertoires in COVID-19. Using immunoSEQ multiplex PCR, the repertoire was profiled, and TCRdb retains in-frame clones only, with some absent. Seen here are approximately 130,000 clones, roughly 87% observed once, and the top ten hold about 20%. Sequenced input: PBMCs or T cells enriched from blood (not recorded which). The receptors were sampled from a man aged 25 to 40 who had recovered from COVID-19.

The chain couples TRBV5-6 to TRBJ1-1; possibly TRBD1 for D (5 bases). V was shortened by 4 bases and J by 6 bases, with 13 bases between the two germline ends. Germline lookup yields CDR1 SGHDT and CDR2 YYEEEE. The CDR3 consists of 13 residues. CDR3 protein: CASSPRRDAEAFF. In DNA, the CDR3 is TGTGCCAGCAGCCCCAGGAGGGACGCTGAAGCTTTCTTT.

CDR3 DNA: TGTGCCAGCAGCTTAGCGGGGGGCCCCTACGAGCAGTACGTC. Protein sequence: CASSLAGGPYEQYV. This chain uses TRBV13 with TRBJ2-7, with D perhaps matching TRBD2 (7 bases). Trimming removed 1 base from V and 2 bases from J, with 9 bases in between. Germline V lookup: CDR1 PRHDT, CDR2 FYEKMQ (reference sequence). There are 14 residues in the CDR3.

The CDR3 nucleotides read TGTGCCAGCAGCCCACAGGGGATTAGCAATCAGCCCCAGCATTTT. Translated: CASSPQGISNQPQHF. The V and J genes are TRBV9 and TRBJ1-5; TRBD1 matches at 7 bases. V lost 4 bases to trimming and J lost 0 bases; unmatched junction nucleotides: 4. Germline loops: CDR1 SGDLS, CDR2 YYNGEE. This CDR3 has 15 residues.